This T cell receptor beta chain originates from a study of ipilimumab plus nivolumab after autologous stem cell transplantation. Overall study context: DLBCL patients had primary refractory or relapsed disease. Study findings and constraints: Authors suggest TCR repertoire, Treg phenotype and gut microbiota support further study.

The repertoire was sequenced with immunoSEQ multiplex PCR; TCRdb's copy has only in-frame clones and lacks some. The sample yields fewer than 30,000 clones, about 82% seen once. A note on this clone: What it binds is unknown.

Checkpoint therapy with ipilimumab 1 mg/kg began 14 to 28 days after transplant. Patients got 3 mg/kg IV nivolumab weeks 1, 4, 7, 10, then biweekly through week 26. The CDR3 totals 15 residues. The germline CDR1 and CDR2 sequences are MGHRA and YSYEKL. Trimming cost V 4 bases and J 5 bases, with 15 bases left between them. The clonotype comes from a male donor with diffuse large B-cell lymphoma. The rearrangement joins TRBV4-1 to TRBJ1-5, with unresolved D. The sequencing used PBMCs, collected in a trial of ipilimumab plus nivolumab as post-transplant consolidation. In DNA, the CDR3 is TGCGCCAGCAGCCTCACGGCCGGGAACGATCAGCCCCAGCATTTT. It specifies CASSLTAGNDQPQHF.